This T cell receptor beta chain was obtained from a study of cytotoxic CD8 clonotypes in ibrutinib-treated CLL. Study summary: On average, approximately 95,000 productive rearrangements and about 280,000 productive templates per sample.

TCRdb keeps only in-frame clones here, not all; method: immunoSEQ multiplex PCR. The sample contains 35,000 or so clones, 69% of which appear only once. Germline CDR1 reads SGHAT; CDR2 reads FQNNGV. The ends were cut back, 1 base at V and 4 bases at J, with 11 bases in the middle. There are 14 residues in the CDR3. This sample comprised PBMCs, obtained before ibrutinib treatment. The clonotype was recovered from a human donor with chronic lymphocytic leukemia. The V and J genes are TRBV11-2 and TRBJ2-7, with no clear D. CDR3 nucleotides: TGTGCCAGCAGCTTAGTTACTGCGGATTACGAGCAGTACTTC. Its translation: CASSLVTADYEQYF. Complete variable domain (other parts from reference TRBV11-2 and TRBJ2-7): EAGVAQSPRYKIIEKRQSVAFWCNPISGHATLYWYQQILGQGPKLLIQFQNNGVVDDSQLPKDRFSAERLKGVDSTLKIQPAKLEDSAVYLCASSLVTADYEQYFGPGTRLTVT.